This T cell receptor beta chain came from a study of blood T cells in healthy people across ages. Drawing of peripheral blood yielded 7.5 to 10 milliliters from each donor. The use of a sample-barcoded 5' primer and a J-beta primer mix characterized a second PCR of about 7 to 12 cycles. TCRdb re-called the 5' RACE reads with MiXCR, one entry per CDR3 protein. This sample has just under 550,000 distinct CDR3 sequences, with around 24% found just once. This CDR3 is built from 11 residues. Trimming removed 5 bases at V and 6 bases at J, with 7 bases between. Germline V lookup: CDR1 MGHDK, CDR2 SYGVNS. This clonotype showed up just a few times. This sample was also put to use in a study of T cells of mothers and their children.

Sequencing was performed on blood. The chain links TRBV25-1 to TRBJ1-2; no clear D. The receptor comes from a boy aged 5-17 years in good health. The CDR3 loop is CASSSIDGYTF. The DNA for the CDR3 is TGTGCCAGCAGTTCCATTGATGGCTACACCTTC.